This TCR beta chain was sequenced for a study of breast tumors, draining lymph nodes, adjacent tissues. Study observations and caveats: That most tumor T cells come from lymph nodes remained unproven. Tumor repertoires ranked between lymph nodes and nontumor tissue in diversity, with V and J gene preferences. Data fit most tumor T cells coming from lymph node, expanding in tumor. Luminal-like breast cancer showed significantly greater tumor-nontumor repertoire similarity than basal-like breast cancer did.

TCRdb processed the multiplex PCR reads anew with MiXCR; each CDR3 protein has one entry. The data contain about 180,000 distinct CDR3 sequences, 25% to 40% of them singletons. This clonotype was recorded at least ten times. The antigen is not known. Breast cancer patients provided tissue from their axillary draining lymph nodes. The sequence was obtained from a female donor with breast cancer. Some clones in this sample may be carry-over from other donors' samples. Input material: axillary lymph node tissue.

The CDR3 nucleotides are TGTGCCAGCAGTTACTCGATAGGTACCGGTTCACCCCTCCACTTT. It codes for CASSYSIGTGSPLHF. The chain recombines TRBV6-5 with TRBJ1-6; D is unclear. In germline, CDR1 is MNHEY, CDR2 SVGAGI. Between the trimmed V and J ends, which lost 0 bases and 9 bases, there was a span of 12 bases. There are 15 residues in the CDR3.